This TCR beta chain was profiled in a study of cytomegalovirus exposure and HLA in healthy donors. Study-level results: Sequences of the TCR beta chain were said to predict the HLA-A and HLA-B alleles of most subjects accurately. Data from an earlier analysis indicated that most TCR beta V segments were productive either about 87% or about 30% of the time. A later analysis linked a missense DCLRE1C variant to TCR beta V- and J-gene trimming.

The V and J ends lost 2 bases and 10 bases respectively, with 18 bases between them. The CDR3 totals 15 residues. Per germline, CDR1 MNHEY and CDR2 SVGAGI. The PCR was carried out with 60 Vbeta primers and 13 Jbeta primers. TCRdb's copy holds only in-frame clones and misses some; the assay was immunoSEQ multiplex PCR. Seen here are roughly 170,000 clones, approximately 80% observed once, and the top ten hold under 0.85%. A word on this clone: Its specificity is unknown.

Sequencing was performed on PBMCs. The clonotype was recovered from a boy younger than 18 in good health and CMV-seronegative. The chain combines TRBV6-5 with TRBJ2-1; TRBD2 is a possible D gene (6 bases). This CDR3 is CASSYAGGARGEQFF. DNA of the CDR3: TGTGCCAGCAGTTACGCTGGAGGGGCAAGAGGGGAGCAGTTCTTC.